A selection of T cell receptor beta chains follows, all from one sample in a study of T cells after posttransplantation cyclophosphamide. The data were produced by immunoSEQ multiplex PCR, yet TCRdb's version contains in-frame clones alone and is incomplete. The sample has around 6,900 clones; approximately 98% are singletons. Sequenced: naive CD8+ T cells sorted from PBMCs. The receptors here all came from a woman in her 30s in good health and a related stem cell transplant donor. The conserved cysteine and the conserved F or W are not part of the CDR3 here.

J gene: TRBJ2-7
V gene: TRBV7-8
CDR3 protein: ASSATYEQY

J gene: TRBJ1-5
V gene: TRBV4-3
CDR3 protein: ASSQEVGASNQPQH

J gene: TRBJ1-1
V gene: TRBV7-9
CDR3 protein: ASSLDRDFAF

J gene: TRBJ1-1
V gene: TRBV7-8
CDR3 protein: ASSLGTDLMNTEAF

J gene: TRBJ2-7
V gene: TRBV5-6
CDR3 protein: ASSLRDSHEQY

J gene: TRBJ1-5
V gene: TRBV7-6
CDR3 protein: ASSLGGFNQPQH

J gene: TRBJ2-7
V gene: TRBV6-1
CDR3 protein: ASSASEQY

J gene: TRBJ2-7
V gene: TRBV5-1
CDR3 protein: ASSFELTYEQY

J gene: TRBJ2-4
V gene: TRBV7-9
CDR3 protein: ASSLGDRGILAKNIQY

J gene: TRBJ1-1
V gene: TRBV28
CDR3 protein: ASSLRGPNAEAF

J gene: TRBJ2-2
V gene: TRBV5-1
CDR3 protein: ASSLFGNTGELF

J gene: TRBJ2-7
V gene: TRBV7-9
CDR3 protein: ASSSTSGALEQY

J gene: TRBJ2-5
V gene: TRBV4-1
CDR3 protein: ASSQVPGDQETQY

J gene: TRBJ1-2
V gene: TRBV4-3
CDR3 protein: ASSQDPWTGAYGYT

J gene: TRBJ1-6
V gene: TRBV4-1
CDR3 protein: ASSQGGGDNSPLH

J gene: TRBJ1-6
V gene: TRBV27
CDR3 protein: ASSLEAGVNSPLH

J gene: TRBJ1-1
V gene: TRBV27
CDR3 protein: ASRRAGGLNTEAF

J gene: TRBJ2-1
V gene: TRBV9
CDR3 protein: ASSVATSGASYNEQF

J gene: TRBJ2-4
V gene: TRBV10-3
CDR3 protein: AISKGDSIQY

J gene: TRBJ2-7
V gene: TRBV6-5
CDR3 protein: ASSSGTVLYEQY

J gene: TRBJ2-2
V gene: TRBV6-5
CDR3 protein: ASSYEGTGELF

J gene: TRBJ2-5
V gene: TRBV18
CDR3 protein: ASSPPTGQETQY

J gene: TRBJ2-7
V gene: TRBV30
CDR3 protein: AWSAGSEQY

J gene: TRBJ2-7
V gene: TRBV6-1
CDR3 protein: ASSESARGQGGYEQY